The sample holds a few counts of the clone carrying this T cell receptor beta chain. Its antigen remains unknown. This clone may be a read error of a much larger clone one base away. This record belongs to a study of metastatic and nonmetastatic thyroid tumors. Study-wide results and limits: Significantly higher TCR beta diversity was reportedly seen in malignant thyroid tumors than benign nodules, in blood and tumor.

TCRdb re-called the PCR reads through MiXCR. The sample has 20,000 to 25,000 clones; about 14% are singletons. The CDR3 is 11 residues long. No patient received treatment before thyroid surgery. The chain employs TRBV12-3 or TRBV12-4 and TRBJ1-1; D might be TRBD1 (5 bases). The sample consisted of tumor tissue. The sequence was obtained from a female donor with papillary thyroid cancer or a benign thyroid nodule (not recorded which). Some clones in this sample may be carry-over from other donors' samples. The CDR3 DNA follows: TGTGCCAGCAGCTCCCGGGGGAAGTCTCTCTTT. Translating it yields CASSSRGKSLF.